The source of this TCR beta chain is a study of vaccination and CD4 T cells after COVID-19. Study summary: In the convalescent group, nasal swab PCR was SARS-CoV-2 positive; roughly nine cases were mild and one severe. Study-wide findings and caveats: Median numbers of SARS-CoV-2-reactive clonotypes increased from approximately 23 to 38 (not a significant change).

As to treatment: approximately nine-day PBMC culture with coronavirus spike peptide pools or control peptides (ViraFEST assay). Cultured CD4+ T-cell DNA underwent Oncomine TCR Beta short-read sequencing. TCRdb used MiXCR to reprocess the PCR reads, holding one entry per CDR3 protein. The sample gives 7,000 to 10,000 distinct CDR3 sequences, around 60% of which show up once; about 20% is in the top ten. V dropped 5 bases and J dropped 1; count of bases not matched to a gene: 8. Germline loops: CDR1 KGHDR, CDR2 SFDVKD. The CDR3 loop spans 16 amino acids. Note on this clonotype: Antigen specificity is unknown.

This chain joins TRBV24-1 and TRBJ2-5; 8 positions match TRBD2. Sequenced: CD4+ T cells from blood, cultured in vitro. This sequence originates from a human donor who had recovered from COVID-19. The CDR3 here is CATSAGGSGTQETQYF. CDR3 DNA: TGTGCCACCAGTGCCGGGGGTAGCGGGACCCAAGAGACCCAGTACTTC.